The clone carrying this T cell receptor beta chain was observed a few times. No antigen is known for it. Time point given: baseline pretreatment blood. Noted treatment: 15 Gy SBRT to primary tumor, nephrectomy 4 weeks later. This renal cell carcinoma was of the clear cell type. These data come from a study of radiation and T cells in renal cell carcinoma. Study-wide points: Pretreatment tumor biopsies were lacking, so baseline clonotypes are unknown. Top tumor clonotypes rose in blood 2 weeks post-radiation, then contracted.

Only in-frame clones appear in the TCRdb table, and some are missing; sequencing was by immunoSEQ multiplex PCR. The data show roughly 100,000 clones, 86% seen once. With 5 bases removed from V and 2 bases from J, the gap between germline ends came to 14 bases. The germline CDR1 and CDR2 sequences are SGHTA and FQGNSA. This CDR3 region has 15 residues. The starting material was blood, obtained from a patient whose treatment included radiotherapy and nephrectomy. The rearrangement joins TRBV7-2 to TRBJ2-3; D possibly corresponds to TRBD2 (5 bases). The source is a man aged 50 or older with renal cell carcinoma. CDR3 loop: CASSQEAADTDTQYF. In DNA, the CDR3 is TGTGCCAGCAGCCAAGAAGCGGCAGACACAGATACGCAGTATTTT.